The 21 T cell receptor beta chains below come from one sample, sequenced in a study of cytomegalovirus exposure and HLA in healthy donors. 60 Vbeta and 13 Jbeta primers were used in PCR. Sequencing was performed with immunoSEQ multiplex PCR; in TCRdb, only in-frame clones are kept and a portion is missing. Of roughly 100,000 clones in the sample, approximately 80% were seen once. The sequenced sample consisted of PBMCs. Receptors were obtained from a young man in good health and CMV-seronegative.

V is TRBV9 and J is TRBJ1-1; perhaps TRBD1 as D (5 bases). CDR1 is SGDLS and CDR2 is YYNGEE in the germline V gene. Deletions cut 6 bases from V and 0 bases from J, with 12 bases between. The CDR3 contains 14 residues. The CDR3 DNA follows: TGTGCCAGCACCCAGACAGTCATGAACACTGAAGCTTTCTTT. It yields the protein CASTQTVMNTEAFF.

The chain has TRBV6-1 and TRBJ1-5; possibly TRBD1 for D (5 bases). Trimming pared 4 bases from V and 0 bases from J, leaving 10 bases between. Germline loops: CDR1 MNHNS, CDR2 SASEGT. The CDR3 runs to 15 residues. CDR3 coding DNA: TGTGCCAGCAGTGTGGACACCCGTAGCAATCAGCCCCAGCATTTT. Its protein is CASSVDTRSNQPQHF.

The chain employs TRBV11-2 and TRBJ2-1; D might be TRBD1 (5 bases). Trimming pared 3 bases from V and 8 bases from J, leaving 20 bases between. The germline V gene has CDR1 SGHAT and CDR2 FQNNGV. The CDR3 has 16 residues. Here the CDR3 DNA reads TGTGCCAGCAGCTTTAGTGAAGGGGCACCACCGCATGAGCAGTTCTTC. It is translated as CASSFSEGAPPHEQFF.

This sequence joins TRBV9 and TRBJ2-1; 14 positions agree with TRBD2. CDR3 length: 19 amino acids. Germline trimming cut 1 base from V and 1 base from J; bases unmatched to any gene: 7. Germline CDR1 SGDLS, CDR2 YYNGEE. The chain's CDR3 is CASSVTGLAGALSYNEQFF. Written as DNA, the CDR3 is TGTGCCAGCAGCGTAACGGGACTAGCGGGAGCCCTATCCTACAATGAGCAGTTCTTC. The full variable domain, in which reference TRBV9 and TRBJ2-1 provide the parts outside the CDR3, is DSGVTQTPKHLITATGQRVTLRCSPRSGDLSVYWYQQSLDQGLQFLIQYYNGEERAKGNILERFSAQQFPDLHSELNLSSLELGDSALYFCASSVTGLAGALSYNEQFFGPGTRLTVL.

This clone was detected only a few times. The chain is built from TRBV19 and TRBJ2-5; the match to TRBD1 covers 9 bases. The CDR3 runs to 15 residues. Germline V gene data show CDR1 as LNHDA and CDR2 as SQIVND (reference sequence). V shed 5 bases, J shed 4 bases, and the junction held 8 bases outside the gene matches. The CDR3 region is CASSPNRGRAETQYF. In DNA form, the CDR3 reads TGTGCCAGTAGTCCCAACAGGGGGCGGGCAGAGACCCAGTACTTC.

V is TRBV30 and J is TRBJ1-4, with D uncertain. CDR3 length: 11 amino acids. V was clipped by 2 bases and J by 7 bases, with 5 bases between them. Germline loops: CDR1 GTSNPN, CDR2 SVGIG (reference sequence). The CDR3 loop is CAWSLSEKLFF. The CDR3 bases are TGTGCCTGGAGTTTATCTGAAAAACTGTTTTTT.

The rearrangement joins TRBV6-1 to TRBJ2-1; possible D gene TRBD1, 5 bases. Trimming removed 2 bases from V and 9 bases from J, with 11 bases in between. Germline values: CDR1 MNHNS, CDR2 SASEGT. The CDR3 runs 13 residues. The DNA for the CDR3 is TGTGCCAGCAGTGAAATGGGGCTTAGTGAGCAGTTCTTC. This gives the protein CASSEMGLSEQFF.

The rearrangement joins TRBV19 to TRBJ2-5; a weak D match, TRBD2 (5 bases). Germline V gene data show CDR1 as LNHDA and CDR2 as SQIVND (reference sequence). Trimming cost V 2 bases and J 2 bases, with 9 bases left between them. The CDR3 contains 14 residues. The CDR3 sequence is CASSILGGQETQYF. CDR3 nucleotides: TGTGCCAGTAGTATATTGGGCGGGCAAGAGACCCAGTACTTC. The whole variable domain, remainder taken from reference TRBV19 and TRBJ2-5, is DGGITQSPKYLFRKEGQNVTLSCEQNLNHDAMYWYRQDPGQGLRLIYYSQIVNDFQKGDIAEGYSVSREKKESFPLTVTSAQKNPTAFYLCASSILGGQETQYFGPGTRLLVL.

The chain joins TRBV18 to TRBJ1-1; maybe TRBD1 (5 bases). The CDR3 contains 14 residues. Germline V gives CDR1 KGHSH, CDR2 LQKENI. V was shortened by 2 bases and J by 4 bases, with 11 bases between the two germline ends. CDR3 sequence (DNA): TGTGCCAGCTCACCAAGGGGAAGGAGCACTGAAGCTTTCTTT. Translating gives CASSPRGRSTEAFF.

The rearrangement links TRBV4-1 to TRBJ2-6, with D uncertain. Germline V gives CDR1 MGHRA, CDR2 YSYEKL. This CDR3 contains 17 residues. With 0 bases removed from V and 0 bases from J, the gap between germline ends came to 9 bases. DNA of the CDR3: TGCGCCAGCAGCCAAGATCTGAGAATCTCTGGGGCCAACGTCCTGACTTTC. It specifies CASSQDLRISGANVLTF.

The chain joins TRBV7-2 to TRBJ1-1; D is unresolved. The CDR3 has 13 residues. Trimming took off 2 bases at V and 3 bases at J, with 7 bases between the two ends. The germline CDR1 and CDR2 sequences are SGHTA and FQGNSA. The CDR3 sequence is CASSLSTDTEAFF. The CDR3 bases are TGTGCCAGCAGCTTATCAACAGACACTGAAGCTTTCTTT.

The V call is TRBV7-9, the J call TRBJ2-1, with D perhaps matching TRBD2 (5 bases). The germline V gene has CDR1 SEHNR and CDR2 FQNEAQ (reference sequence). V was shortened by 1 base and J by 4 bases, with 14 bases between the two germline ends. The CDR3 is 16 amino acids. CDR3 in DNA: TGTGCCAGCAGCTTAGACCAGGTCGGGAAATACAATGAGCAGTTCTTC. Translating gives CASSLDQVGKYNEQFF.

The gene calls are TRBV29-1 and TRBJ1-3; D gene ambiguous. Germline loops: CDR1 SQVTM, CDR2 ANQGSEA. Trimming cost V 4 bases and J 0 bases, with 10 bases left between them. This CDR3 contains 14 residues. This chain's CDR3 is CSVGTGNSGNTIYF. The DNA for the CDR3 is TGCAGCGTTGGGACCGGGAACTCTGGAAACACCATATATTTT.

The chain links TRBV5-1 to TRBJ2-5, with 7 bases identical to TRBD1. V shed 4 bases and J 2 bases; nucleotides not matched to a gene: 5. CDR1 and CDR2 (germline): SGHRS, YFSETQ. This CDR3 spans 14 amino acids. The CDR3 region has the DNA TGCGCCAGCAGCATACTGACAGGGCAAGAGACCCAGTACTTC. This encodes CASSILTGQETQYF.

CDR3 coding DNA: TGTGCCAGCCGCACTGGAAGGGGCCAAGAGACCCAGTACTTC. Translation: CASRTGRGQETQYF. The chain is built from TRBV7-9 and TRBJ2-5; weak D call: TRBD1 (5 bases). The CDR3 consists of 14 residues. The V end was cut by 8 bases, the J end by 1 base, with 14 bases between. Per the germline V gene, CDR1 is SEHNR and CDR2 is FQNEAQ (reference sequence).

This clone was seen only once. The chain carries TRBV6-5 and TRBJ1-6; tentative D call: TRBD1 (6 bases). The CDR3 runs to 15 residues. Trimming removed 2 bases from V and 7 bases from J, with 12 bases in between. Germline CDR1 reads MNHEY; CDR2 reads SVGAGI. CDR3 bases: TGTGCCAGCAGTTACCGACAGGCCTTAAATTCACCCCTCCACTTT. It codes for CASSYRQALNSPLHF.

The chain employs TRBV7-9 and TRBJ2-2; 10 nucleotides match TRBD1. The CDR3 has 17 residues. The trim removed 5 bases at V and 3 bases at J, leaving 9 bases unmatched. The germline V gene encodes CDR1 SEHNR and CDR2 FQNEAQ (reference sequence). For the CDR3, the DNA is TGTGCCAGCAGCCAACGACGACAGGGGGCGGACACCGGGGAGCTGTTTTTT. Translating it yields CASSQRRQGADTGELFF.

The V and J genes are TRBV28 and TRBJ1-4, with D tentatively TRBD1 (5 bases). Trimming cost V 7 bases and J 8 bases, with 11 bases left between them. Germline V lookup: CDR1 MDHEN, CDR2 SYDVKM. The CDR3 contains 12 residues. The CDR3 nucleotides are TGTGCCAGCACCGCGGGGGGGGAAAAACTGTTTTTT. Amino acid sequence: CASTAGGEKLFF. Looking up the rest from reference TRBV28 and TRBJ1-4 gives the full variable domain: DVKVTQSSRYLVKRTGEKVFLECVQDMDHENMFWYRQDPGLGLRLIYFSYDVKMKEKGDIPEGYSVSREKKERFSLILESASTNQTSMYLCASTAGGEKLFFGSGTQLSVL.

This clone has just a few counts. The V gene is TRBV4-3, the J gene TRBJ1-3; TRBD1 aligns across 7 bases. The trim removed 1 base at V and 4 bases at J, leaving 7 bases unmatched. Looked up from germline, CDR1 is LGHNA and CDR2 is YSLEER. The CDR3 runs 16 residues. CDR3 in DNA: TGCGCCAGCAGCCAAGTAACAGGGGTGGGCGGAAACACCATATATTTT. It encodes CASSQVTGVGGNTIYF.

The chain combines TRBV6-5 with TRBJ1-3; D unresolved. V lost 0 bases to trimming and J lost 4 bases, with 7 bases between them. The germline gives CDR1 MNHEY, CDR2 SVGAGI. The CDR3 extends over 14 amino acids. The CDR3 DNA follows: TGTGCCAGCAGTTACTCGACACTGGGAAACACCATATATTTT. It yields the protein CASSYSTLGNTIYF.

CDR3 nucleotides: TGTGCCATCAGGGGGACAGGGGTTAGCACAGATACGCAGTATTTT. As protein: CAIRGTGVSTDTQYF. The V and J genes are TRBV10-3 and TRBJ2-3; 10 bases line up with TRBD1. The CDR3 is 15 amino acids. Trimming took 6 bases from V and 0 from J; bases not matched to a gene: 3. Germline assignment: CDR1 ENHRY and CDR2 SYGVKD.